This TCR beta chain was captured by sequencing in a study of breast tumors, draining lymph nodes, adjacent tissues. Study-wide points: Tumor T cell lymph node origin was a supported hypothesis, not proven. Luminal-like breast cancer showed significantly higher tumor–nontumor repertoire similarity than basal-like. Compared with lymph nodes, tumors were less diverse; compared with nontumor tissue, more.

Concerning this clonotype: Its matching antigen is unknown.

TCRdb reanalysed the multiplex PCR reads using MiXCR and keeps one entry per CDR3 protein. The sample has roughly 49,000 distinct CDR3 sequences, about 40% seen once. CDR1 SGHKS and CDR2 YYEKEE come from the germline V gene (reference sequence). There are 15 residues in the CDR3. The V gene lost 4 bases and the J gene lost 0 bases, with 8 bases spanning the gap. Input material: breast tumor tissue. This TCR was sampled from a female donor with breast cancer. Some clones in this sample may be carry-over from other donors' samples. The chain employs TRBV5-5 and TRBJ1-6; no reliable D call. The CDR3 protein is CASSPQSSYNSPLHF. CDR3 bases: TGTGCCAGCAGCCCACAGAGCTCCTATAATTCACCCCTCCACTTT.